In this sample, the clone carrying this T cell receptor (beta chain) turned up a few times. Its cognate antigen is unknown. The sample belongs to a study of identical twins. General observations from the study: Rather than following the same donors, the conclusions depended on cross-sectional statistical analysis.

In germline, CDR1 is SQVTM, CDR2 ANQGSEA. The CDR3 totals 12 residues. V was pared by 3 bases and J by 3 bases, with 7 bases between. Template switching added a universal primer binding site, and final cDNA carried unique molecular identifiers. One entry per CDR3 protein, called by TCRdb with MiXCR from the 5' RACE reads. The data show 350,000 to 600,000 distinct CDR3 sequences, approximately 14% seen once. This sample also belongs to another study, concerning yellow fever vaccine responses in identical twins.

The chain is built from TRBV29-1 and TRBJ2-3; no firm D call. The specimen was CD4+ T cells sorted from blood. The sequence derives from a woman between 18 and 29 years old in good health. The CDR3 sequence is CSVDPITDTQYF. In DNA form, the CDR3 reads TGCAGCGTTGACCCTATAACAGATACGCAGTATTTT.